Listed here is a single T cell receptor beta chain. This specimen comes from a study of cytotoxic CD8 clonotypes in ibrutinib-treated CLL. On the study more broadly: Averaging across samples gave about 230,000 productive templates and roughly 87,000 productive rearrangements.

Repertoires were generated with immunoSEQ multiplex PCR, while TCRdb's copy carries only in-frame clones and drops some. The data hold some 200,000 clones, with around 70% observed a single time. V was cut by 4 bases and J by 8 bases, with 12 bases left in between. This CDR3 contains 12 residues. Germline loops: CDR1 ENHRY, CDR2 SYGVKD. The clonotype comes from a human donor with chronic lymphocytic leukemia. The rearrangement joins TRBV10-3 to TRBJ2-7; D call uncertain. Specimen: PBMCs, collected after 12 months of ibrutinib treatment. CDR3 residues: CAISGTELQQYF. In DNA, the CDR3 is TGTGCCATCAGTGGGACGGAGCTACAGCAGTACTTC.